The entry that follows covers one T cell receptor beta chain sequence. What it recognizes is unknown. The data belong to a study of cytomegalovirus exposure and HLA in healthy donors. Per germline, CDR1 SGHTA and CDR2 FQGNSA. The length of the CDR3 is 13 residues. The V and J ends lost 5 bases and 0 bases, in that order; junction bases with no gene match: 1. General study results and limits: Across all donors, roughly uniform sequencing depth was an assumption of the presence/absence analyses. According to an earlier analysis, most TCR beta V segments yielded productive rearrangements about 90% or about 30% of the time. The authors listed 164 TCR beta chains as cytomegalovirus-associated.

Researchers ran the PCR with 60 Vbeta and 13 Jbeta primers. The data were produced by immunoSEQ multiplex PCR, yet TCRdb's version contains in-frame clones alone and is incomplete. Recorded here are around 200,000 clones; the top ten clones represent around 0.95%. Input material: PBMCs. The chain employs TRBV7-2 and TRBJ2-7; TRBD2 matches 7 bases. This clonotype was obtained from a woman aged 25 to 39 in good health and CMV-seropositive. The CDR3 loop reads CASSPGGSYEQYF. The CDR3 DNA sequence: TGTGCCAGCAGCCCGGGGGGCTCCTACGAGCAGTACTTC.